This T cell receptor beta chain came from a study of blood T cell repertoires in COVID-19. Study as a whole: Sources were T cells, B-cell-depleted T cells, or PBMCs; the material itself was cDNA or gDNA.

This clone was seen only once. V was pared by 2 bases and J by 3 bases, with 2 bases of the junction left unmatched. The CDR3 has 13 amino acids. CDR1 and CDR2 from the germline V gene are SGHDT and YYEEEE. Method: immunoSEQ multiplex PCR; TCRdb's copy keeps in-frame clones and lacks some. The sample lists around 250,000 clones, 65% to 85% occurring once. The sample consisted of peripheral blood. V usage is TRBV5-6 and J usage is TRBJ2-7; 7 bases fit TRBD2. This clonotype was sampled from an elderly man with acute or convalescent COVID-19. The DNA for the CDR3 is TGTGCCAGCAGCTTCGGACTAGACTACGAGCAGTACTTC. It specifies CASSFGLDYEQYF.